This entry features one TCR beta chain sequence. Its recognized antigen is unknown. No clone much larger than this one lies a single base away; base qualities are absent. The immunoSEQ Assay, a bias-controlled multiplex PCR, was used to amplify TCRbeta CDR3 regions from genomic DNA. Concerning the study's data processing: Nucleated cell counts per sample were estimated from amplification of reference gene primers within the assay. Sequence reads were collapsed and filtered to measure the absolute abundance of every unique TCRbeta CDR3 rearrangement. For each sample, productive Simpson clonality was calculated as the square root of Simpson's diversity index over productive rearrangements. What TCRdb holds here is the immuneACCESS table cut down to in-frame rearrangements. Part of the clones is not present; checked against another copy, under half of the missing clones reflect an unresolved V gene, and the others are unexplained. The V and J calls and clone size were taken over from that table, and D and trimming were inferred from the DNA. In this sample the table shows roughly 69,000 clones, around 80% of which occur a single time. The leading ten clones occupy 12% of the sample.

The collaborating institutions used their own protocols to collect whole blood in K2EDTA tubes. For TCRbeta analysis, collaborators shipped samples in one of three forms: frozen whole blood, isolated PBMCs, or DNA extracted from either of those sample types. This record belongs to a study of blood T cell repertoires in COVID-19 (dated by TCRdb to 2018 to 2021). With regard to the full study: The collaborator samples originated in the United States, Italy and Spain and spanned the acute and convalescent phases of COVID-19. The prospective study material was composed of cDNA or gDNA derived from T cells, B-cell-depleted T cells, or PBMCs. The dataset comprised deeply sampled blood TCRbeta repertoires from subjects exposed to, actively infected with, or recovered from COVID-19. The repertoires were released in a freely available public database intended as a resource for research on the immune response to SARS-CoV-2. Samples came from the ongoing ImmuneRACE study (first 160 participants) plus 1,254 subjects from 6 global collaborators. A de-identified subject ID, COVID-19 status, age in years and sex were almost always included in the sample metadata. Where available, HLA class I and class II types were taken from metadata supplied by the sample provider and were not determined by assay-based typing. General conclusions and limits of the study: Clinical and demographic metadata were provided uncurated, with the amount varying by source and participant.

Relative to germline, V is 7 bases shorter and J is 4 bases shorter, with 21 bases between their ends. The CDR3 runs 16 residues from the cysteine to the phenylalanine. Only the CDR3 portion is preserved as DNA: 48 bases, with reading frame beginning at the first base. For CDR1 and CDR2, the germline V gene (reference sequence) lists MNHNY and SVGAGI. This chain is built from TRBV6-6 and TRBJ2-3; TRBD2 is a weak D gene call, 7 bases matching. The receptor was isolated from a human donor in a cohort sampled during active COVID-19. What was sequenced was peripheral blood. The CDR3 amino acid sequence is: CASKSRGRSGPDTQYF. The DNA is TGTGCCAGCAAGTCGCGGGGGCGCTCGGGCCCAGATACGCAGTATTTT.